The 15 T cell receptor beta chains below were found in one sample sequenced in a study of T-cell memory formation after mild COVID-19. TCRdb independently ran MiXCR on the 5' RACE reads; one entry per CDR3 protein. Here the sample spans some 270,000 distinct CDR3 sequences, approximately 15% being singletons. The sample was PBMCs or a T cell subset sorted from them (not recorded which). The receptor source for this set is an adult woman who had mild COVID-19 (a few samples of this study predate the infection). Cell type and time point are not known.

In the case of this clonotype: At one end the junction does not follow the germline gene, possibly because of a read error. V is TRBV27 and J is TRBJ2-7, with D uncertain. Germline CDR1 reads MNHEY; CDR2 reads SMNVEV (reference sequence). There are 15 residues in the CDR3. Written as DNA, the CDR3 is TGTGCCAGTTCCGTGGGGAAGCATTTTACTTACGAGCGGTACTTC. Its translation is CASSVGKHFTYERYF.

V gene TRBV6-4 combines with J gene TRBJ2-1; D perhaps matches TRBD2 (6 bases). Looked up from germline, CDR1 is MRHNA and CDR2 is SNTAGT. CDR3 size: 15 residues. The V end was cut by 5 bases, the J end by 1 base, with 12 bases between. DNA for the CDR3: TGTGCCAGCAGTCCTAGCGAACGGTCCTACAATGAGCAGTTCTTC. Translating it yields CASSPSERSYNEQFF.

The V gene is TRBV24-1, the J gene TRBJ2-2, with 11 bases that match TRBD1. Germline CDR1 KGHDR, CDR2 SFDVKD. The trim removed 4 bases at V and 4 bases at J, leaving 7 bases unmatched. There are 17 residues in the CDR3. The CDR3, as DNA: TGTGCCACCAGTGACCATCTCGGGACAGGGGGCACCGGGGAGCTGTTTTTT. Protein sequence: CATSDHLGTGGTGELFF.

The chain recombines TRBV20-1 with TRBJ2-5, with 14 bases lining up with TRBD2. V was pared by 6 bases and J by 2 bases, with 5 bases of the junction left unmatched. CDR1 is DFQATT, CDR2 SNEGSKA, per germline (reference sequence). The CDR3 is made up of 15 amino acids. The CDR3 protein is CSARTSGRRQETQYF. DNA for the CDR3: TGCAGTGCCCGGACTAGCGGGAGGCGGCAAGAGACCCAGTACTTC.

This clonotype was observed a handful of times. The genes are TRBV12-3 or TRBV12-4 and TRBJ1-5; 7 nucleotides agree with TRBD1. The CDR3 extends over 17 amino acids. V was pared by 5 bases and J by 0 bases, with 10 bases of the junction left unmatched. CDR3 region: CASSPRGWGYSNQPQHF. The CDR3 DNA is TGTGCCAGCAGTCCCAGGGGGTGGGGGTATAGCAATCAGCCCCAGCATTTT.

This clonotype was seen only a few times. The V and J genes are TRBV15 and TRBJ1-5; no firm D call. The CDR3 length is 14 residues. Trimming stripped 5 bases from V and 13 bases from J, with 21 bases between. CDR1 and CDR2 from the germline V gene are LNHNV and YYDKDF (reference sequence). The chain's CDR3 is CATSATILDTHQHF. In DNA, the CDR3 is TGTGCCACCAGCGCAACGATCCTCGACACCCATCAGCATTTT.

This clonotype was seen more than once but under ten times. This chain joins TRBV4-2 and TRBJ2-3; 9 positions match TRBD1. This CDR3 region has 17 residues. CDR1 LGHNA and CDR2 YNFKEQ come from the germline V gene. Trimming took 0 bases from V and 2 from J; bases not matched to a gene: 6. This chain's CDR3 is CASSQEVTGGPTDTQYF. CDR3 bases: TGTGCCAGCAGCCAAGAGGTGACAGGGGGTCCCACAGATACGCAGTATTTT.

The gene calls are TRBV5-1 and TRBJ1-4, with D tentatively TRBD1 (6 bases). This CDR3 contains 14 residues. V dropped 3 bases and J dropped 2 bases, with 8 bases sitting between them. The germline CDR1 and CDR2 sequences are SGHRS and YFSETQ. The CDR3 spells CASSWTVTNEKLFF. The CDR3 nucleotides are TGCGCCAGCAGCTGGACAGTGACTAATGAAAAACTGTTTTTT.

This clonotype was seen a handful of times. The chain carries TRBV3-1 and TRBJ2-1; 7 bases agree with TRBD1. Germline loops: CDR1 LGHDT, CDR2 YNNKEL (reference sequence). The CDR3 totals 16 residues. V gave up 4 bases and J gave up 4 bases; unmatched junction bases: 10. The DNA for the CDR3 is TGTGCCAGCAGCCCCTATCAGGGGGTCAAGTACAATGAGCAGTTCTTC. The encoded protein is CASSPYQGVKYNEQFF.

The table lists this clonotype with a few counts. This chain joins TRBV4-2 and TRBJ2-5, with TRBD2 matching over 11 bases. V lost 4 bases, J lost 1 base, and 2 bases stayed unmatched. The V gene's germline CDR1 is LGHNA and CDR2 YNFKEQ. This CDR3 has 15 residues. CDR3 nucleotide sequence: TGTGCCAGCAGCCTGACTAGCGGGGCCCAAGAGACCCAGTACTTC. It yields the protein CASSLTSGAQETQYF.

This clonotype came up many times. The CDR3 loop is CASSYSTVGGLTGELFF. The CDR3 nucleotides read TGTGCCAGCAGTTACTCGACTGTTGGGGGGTTGACCGGGGAGCTGTTTTTT. This sequence joins TRBV6-2 or TRBV6-3 and TRBJ2-2, with D perhaps matching TRBD2 (6 bases). Between the trimmed V and J ends, which lost 0 bases and 5 bases, there was a span of 16 bases. Germline V gene lookup returns CDR1 MNHEY and CDR2 SVGEGT. There are 17 residues in the CDR3.

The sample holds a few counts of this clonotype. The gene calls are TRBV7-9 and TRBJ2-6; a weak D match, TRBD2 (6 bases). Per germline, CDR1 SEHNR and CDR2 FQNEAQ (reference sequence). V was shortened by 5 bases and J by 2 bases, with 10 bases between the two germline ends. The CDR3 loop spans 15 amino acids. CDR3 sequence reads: CASSDTGAGANVLTF. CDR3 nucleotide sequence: TGTGCCAGCAGCGATACGGGGGCTGGGGCCAACGTCCTGACTTTC.

The CDR3 DNA reads TGCGCCAGCAGCCCCGTTCCGACCGGCGAAAAACTGTTTTTT. This translates into CASSPVPTGEKLFF. The chain recombines TRBV5-1 with TRBJ1-4; D ambiguous. The germline CDR1 and CDR2 sequences are SGHRS and YFSETQ. The V and J ends lost 4 bases and 8 bases respectively, with 15 bases between them. This CDR3 contains 14 residues.

CDR3 protein: CSARDFALTGYSNQPQHF. CDR3 DNA sequence: TGCAGTGCTAGAGATTTCGCTTTGACAGGGTATAGCAATCAGCCCCAGCATTTT. The V and J genes are TRBV20-1 and TRBJ1-5, with 7 bases identical to TRBD1. The CDR3 contains 18 residues. The V gene's germline CDR1 is DFQATT and CDR2 SNEGSKA (reference sequence). With 0 bases clipped from V and 0 bases from J, the junction kept 11 bases outside the gene matches.

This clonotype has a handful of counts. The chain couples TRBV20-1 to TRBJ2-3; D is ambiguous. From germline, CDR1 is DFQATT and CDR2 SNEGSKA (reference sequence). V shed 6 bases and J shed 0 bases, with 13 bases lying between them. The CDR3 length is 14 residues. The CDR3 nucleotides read TGCAGTGCGCCGAACCCGACTAGCACAGATACGCAGTATTTT. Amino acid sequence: CSAPNPTSTDTQYF.